This TCR beta chain originates from a study of OX40 agonist ivuxolimab in advanced cancers. As for this clone: Its antigen remains unidentified.

Clones were sequenced by immunoSEQ multiplex PCR, and TCRdb holds only the in-frame ones, with some missing. The data contain 40,000 to 45,000 clones, about four fifths of them singletons. Study-wide points: The study did not work out the antigen specificity of the expanded peripheral T cells.

Trimming stripped 0 bases from V and 1 base from J, with 15 bases between. This CDR3 region has 17 residues. Germline lookup yields CDR1 LGHNA and CDR2 YNFKEQ. J is TRBJ1-1 and V is TRBV4-2, with D possibly being TRBD1 (6 bases). The receptor comes from an adult with an advanced solid tumor such as melanoma, head and neck, liver or kidney cancer. The sample consisted of CD4+ or CD8+ T cells sorted from blood, taken in a trial of the OX40 agonist ivuxolimab. The CDR3 DNA reads as TGTGCCAGCAGCCAAGATCTTAAGGGACACTCGAACACTGAAGCTTTCTTT. Translated: CASSQDLKGHSNTEAFF.